The sequence of this T cell receptor beta chain was determined in a study of T-cell reconstitution after alpha-beta-depleted transplantation in children. Study outcomes and limitations: Where some patients showed high TCRbeta diversity at day 60, it came from recipient T cells and thymic progenitors that had survived. After transplant, at about two months, alpha-beta T cells were reportedly derived from several hundred expanded graft clones. From newly produced T cells came most of the T-cell counts and diversity one year after transplant.

Unique molecular identifiers featured in how the TCRbeta library was prepared. MiXCR, applied by TCRdb to the PCR reads, yields one record per CDR3 protein. The table shows over 100,000 distinct CDR3 sequences, with 10% occurring only once. The sample holds a few counts of this clonotype. What it binds is unknown. Germline-derived CDR1 and CDR2 are SQVTM and ANQGSEA. This CDR3 region has 16 residues. V was shortened by 6 bases and J by 6 bases, with 24 bases between the two germline ends. V gene TRBV29-1 combines with J gene TRBJ2-1; TRBD2 is a possible D gene (5 bases). The source is a boy aged 2-15 years with acute lymphoblastic leukemia, due to receive a stem cell transplant. This material consisted of PBMCs, taken before TCRalphabeta/CD19-depleted stem cell transplant. The CDR3 DNA follows: TGCAGCGTGAGAGGGAAGGCGCCTAGCCTGGGCAATGAGCAGTTCTTC. Protein: CSVRGKAPSLGNEQFF.